This TCR beta chain came from a study of radiotherapy plus CTLA-4 blockade in lung cancer. Sequencing used immunoSEQ multiplex PCR; TCRdb keeps in-frame clones, though not all of them. The data show about 49,000 clones, about 88% seen once. Focal radiation plus CTLA-4 blockade with ipilimumab was given to patients with chemo-refractory metastatic non-small-cell lung cancer. Broader study findings: Among blood TCR repertoires after radiotherapy plus ipilimumab, tumor-derived clones expanded.

This CDR3 spans 16 amino acids. Germline V CDR1 and CDR2: LGHNA, YNFKEQ. V was cut by 3 bases and J by 3 bases, with 17 bases left in between. About this clone itself: Its antigen is unidentified.

The clonotype was recovered from a human donor with non-small cell lung cancer whose response to radiotherapy plus ipilimumab could not be evaluated. The chain combines TRBV4-2 with TRBJ2-5; possibly TRBD2 for D (6 bases). The starting material was peripheral blood, obtained from a patient treated with radiotherapy plus ipilimumab. The DNA for the CDR3 is TGTGCCAGCAGCCAGCCCCTCGGCGGGGTAAAAGAGACCCAGTACTTC. The encoded protein is CASSQPLGGVKETQYF.